This T cell receptor (beta chain) was identified during a study of T cell responses to AZD1222 COVID-19 vaccine. Findings and limits, study-wide: CD4 TCRs associated with vaccination spanned spike, dominating at 160-218 and 743-854. Sampling that yielded the repertoires occurred only after the peak T cell response. White British people made up most donors, females outnumbered males, and clonal diversity was possibly underestimated.

Notes on this clone: No antigen is known for it.

The CDR3 extends over 13 amino acids. V lost 8 bases and J 4 bases, leaving 15 bases between the germline ends. CDR1 and CDR2 (germline): SGHNT, YYREEE (reference sequence). Assay used: immunoSEQ multiplex PCR; TCRdb lists only in-frame clones, some missing. The sample records more than 95,000 clones, approximately 93% being singletons. This sample comprised peripheral blood, obtained on day 0 of AZD1222 vaccination. The sequence was obtained from an adult in good health. The V call is TRBV5-4, the J call TRBJ1-2; D not resolved. The CDR3 spells CASTSHGSYGYTF. In nucleotides, the CDR3 is TGTGCCAGTACCTCACATGGGAGCTATGGCTACACCTTC.